This record concerns one T cell receptor beta chain sequence. The antigen is unknown. The data were taken from a study of cytomegalovirus exposure and HLA in healthy donors. Overall study findings and caveats: Reported findings show TCR beta sequences accurately forecast HLA-A and HLA-B alleles in most subjects. High specificity and sensitivity for cytomegalovirus status were reported for the classifier.

PCR primers comprised 60 Vbeta and 13 Jbeta primers. TCRdb's table, derived via immunoSEQ multiplex PCR, lists solely in-frame clones and lacks some. Of under 170,000 clones in the sample, 79% were seen once. This receptor was obtained from a man aged 50 to 60 in good health and CMV-seropositive. The sequenced material came from PBMCs.

The DNA of the CDR3 is TGTGCCTGGAGTGCGCCAAGGCGCGGGAGACAGTTCTTC. It yields the protein CAWSAPRRGRQFF. The chain links TRBV30 to TRBJ2-1; 7 bases align to TRBD2. V lost 1 base, J lost 13 bases, and 10 bases stayed unmatched. The CDR3 consists of 13 residues. The germline V gene encodes CDR1 GTSNPN and CDR2 SVGIG (reference sequence).